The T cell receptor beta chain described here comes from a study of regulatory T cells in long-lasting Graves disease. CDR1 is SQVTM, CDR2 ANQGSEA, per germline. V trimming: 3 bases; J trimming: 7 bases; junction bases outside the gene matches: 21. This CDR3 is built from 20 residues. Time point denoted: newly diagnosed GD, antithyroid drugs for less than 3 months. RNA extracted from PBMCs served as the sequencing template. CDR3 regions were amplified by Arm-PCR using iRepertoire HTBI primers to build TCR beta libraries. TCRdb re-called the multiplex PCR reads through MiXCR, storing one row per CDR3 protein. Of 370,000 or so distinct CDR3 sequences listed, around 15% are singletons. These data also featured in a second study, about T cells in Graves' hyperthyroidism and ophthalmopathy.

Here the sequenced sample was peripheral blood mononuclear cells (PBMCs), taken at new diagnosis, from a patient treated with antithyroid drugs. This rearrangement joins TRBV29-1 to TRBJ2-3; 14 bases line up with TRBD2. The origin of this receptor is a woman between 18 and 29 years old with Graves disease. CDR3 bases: TGCAGCGTTGATTTTTGGGTGGGACTAGCGGGAGAAGAAAGTAAGAATACGCAGTATTTT. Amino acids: CSVDFWVGLAGEESKNTQYF.